This T cell receptor beta chain was identified in a study of blood T cell repertoires in COVID-19. Study-wide background: COVID-19 samples from acute and convalescent phases originated in the United States, Italy and Spain. PBMCs, B-cell-depleted T cells, or T cells were the source of the cDNA or gDNA that made up the material.

Profiling relied on immunoSEQ multiplex PCR, and the TCRdb table lists in-frame clones only, not all of them. The sample lists fewer than 250,000 clones; about 83% were seen once. Individuals aged roughly 18 to 100 years were recruited from fewer than 25 US areas. Assignments of participants to cohorts depended upon their own reported clinical history. Looked up from germline, CDR1 is SGDLS and CDR2 is YYNGEE. CDR3 length: 18 residues. With 3 bases clipped from V and 2 bases from J, the junction kept 13 bases outside the gene matches. The chain uses TRBV9 and TRBJ2-3; 9 positions match TRBD1. The specimen sequenced was PBMCs or T cells enriched from blood (not recorded which). This clonotype was sampled from a middle-aged woman who had been exposed to COVID-19. As DNA, the CDR3 is TGTGCCAGCAGCGCCCCCGCAGGGACAGGGTGGTACACAGATACGCAGTATTTT. It translates to CASSAPAGTGWYTDTQYF.